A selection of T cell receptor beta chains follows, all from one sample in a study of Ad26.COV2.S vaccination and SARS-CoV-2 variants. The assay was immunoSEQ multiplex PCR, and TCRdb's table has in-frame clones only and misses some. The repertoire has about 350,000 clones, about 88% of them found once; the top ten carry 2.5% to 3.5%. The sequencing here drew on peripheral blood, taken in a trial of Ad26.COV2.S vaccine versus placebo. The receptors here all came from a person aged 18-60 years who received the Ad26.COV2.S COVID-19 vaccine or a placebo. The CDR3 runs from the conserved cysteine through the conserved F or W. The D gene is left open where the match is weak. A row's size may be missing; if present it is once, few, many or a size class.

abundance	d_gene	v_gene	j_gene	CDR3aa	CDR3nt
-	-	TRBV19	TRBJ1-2	CASSAYDVGNYGYTF	TGTGCCAGTAGTGCATACGATGTGGGCAACTATGGCTACACCTTC
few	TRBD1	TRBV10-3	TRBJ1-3	CAIRVGTGATGNTIYF	TGTGCCATCCGTGTGGGGACAGGGGCGACGGGAAACACCATATATTTT
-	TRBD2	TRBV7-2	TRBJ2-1	CASSTRLAVNEQFF	TGTGCCAGCAGCACCCGACTAGCCGTCAATGAGCAGTTCTTC
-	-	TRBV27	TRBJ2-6	CASSAPSGANVLTF	TGTGCCAGCAGTGCCCCATCTGGGGCCAACGTCCTGACTTTC
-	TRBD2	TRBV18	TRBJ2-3	CASSPAGLESTDTQYF	TGTGCCAGCTCACCGGCGGGACTAGAGAGCACAGATACGCAGTATTTT
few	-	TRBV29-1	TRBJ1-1	CSSRPQNTEAFF	TGCAGCTCCAGACCCCAGAACACTGAAGCTTTCTTT
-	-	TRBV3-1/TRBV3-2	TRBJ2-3	CASSTRVGSPDTQYF	TGTGCCAGCAGCACAAGGGTGGGTTCTCCAGATACGCAGTATTTT
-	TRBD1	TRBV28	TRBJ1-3	CASSSIIGTGSGNTIYF	TGTGCCAGCAGCTCCATCATCGGGACAGGGTCTGGAAACACCATATATTTT
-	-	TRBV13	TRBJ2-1	CASSPENRDNNEQFF	TGTGCCAGCAGCCCGGAGAACAGGGACAACAATGAGCAGTTCTTC
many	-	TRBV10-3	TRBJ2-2	CAISPGVYSGELFF	TGTGCCATCTCCCCAGGGGTTTACTCCGGGGAGCTGTTTTTT